One and the same sample provided the 3 T cell receptor beta chains below, sequenced in a study of T cells expressing NK-cell markers. TCRdb reprocessed the 5' RACE reads; each CDR3 protein has one entry and no DNA is given. Listed are about 260,000 distinct CDR3 sequences; about 4% falls within the top ten. The sample comprised blood T cells: a sorted CD56 or NKG2C T cell subset, CD4+ or CD8+ T cells, or bulk PBMC T cells (not recorded which). The receptor source for this set is a woman between 18 and 69 years old in good health.

The chain uses TRBV10-3 and TRBJ2-2; TCRdb gives TRBD1 as the D gene, but with no DNA this cannot be confirmed. The CDR3 is 16 residues long. Germline assignment: CDR1 ENHRY and CDR2 SYGVKD. This chain's CDR3 is CAISGWTVGNTGELFF.

The V call is TRBV20-1, the J call TRBJ1-6; the D call of TRBD1 rests on TCRdb alone, since no DNA is present to check it. This CDR3 is 13 amino acids long. Germline V gene data show CDR1 as DFQATT and CDR2 as SNEGSKA (reference sequence). This chain's CDR3 is CSARDRSQFTLHF.

The rearrangement links TRBV20-1 to TRBJ2-4; as DNA is missing, the TRBD1 call by TCRdb cannot be tested. This CDR3 comprises 16 residues. CDR1 and CDR2 from the germline V gene are DFQATT and SNEGSKA (reference sequence). The CDR3 loop is CSARDGTRAYKNIQYF.